What follows are 26 T cell receptor beta chains derived from one specimen sequenced in a study of cytomegalovirus exposure and HLA in healthy donors. Method: immunoSEQ multiplex PCR; TCRdb's copy keeps in-frame clones and lacks some. The data show approximately 270,000 clones, with around 85% seen just once and 0.9% to 1.1% held by the top ten. Material for sequencing was PBMCs. All receptors derive from a woman aged 18 to 35 in good health and CMV-seronegative.

The chain combines TRBV6-5 with TRBJ1-1; D is ambiguous. The CDR3 is 13 amino acids. The germline CDR1 and CDR2 sequences are MNHEY and SVGAGI. V dropped 8 bases and J dropped 4 bases, with 14 bases sitting between them. The CDR3 here is CASYERGITEAFF. The CDR3 DNA sequence: TGTGCCAGCTATGAACGGGGTATCACTGAAGCTTTCTTT.

The genes are TRBV28 and TRBJ1-4, with a weak D call TRBD1 (5 bases). The CDR3 is 17 amino acids. CDR1 is MDHEN, CDR2 SYDVKM, per germline. V shed 5 bases and J shed 0 bases, with 16 bases lying between them. The CDR3 is CASSLIRGGATNEKLFF. CDR3 DNA sequence: TGTGCCAGCAGTCTTATCCGTGGGGGGGCAACTAATGAAAAACTGTTTTTT.

The count of this clone is one. The V call is TRBV7-6, the J call TRBJ1-5; D remains unclear. The V gene's germline CDR1 is SGHVS and CDR2 FNYEAQ. The ends were cut back, 0 bases at V and 0 bases at J, with 3 bases in the middle. The CDR3 extends over 14 amino acids. DNA for the CDR3: TGTGCCAGCAGCTTAGCCCTTAGCAATCAGCCCCAGCATTTT. It specifies CASSLALSNQPQHF.

This chain uses TRBV11-2 with TRBJ1-2; D is unclear. The V end was cut by 5 bases, the J end by 4 bases, with 14 bases between. Germline loops: CDR1 SGHAT, CDR2 FQNNGV. This CDR3 has 14 amino acids. CDR3 nucleotide sequence: TGTGCCAGCAGCGGTAAGACACCGGTCTATGGCTACACCTTC. This translates into CASSGKTPVYGYTF.

The gene calls are TRBV5-1 and TRBJ2-7, with 8 bases matching TRBD1. The junction had 14 bases not matched to a gene; V was cut back by 4 bases and J by 5 bases. CDR3 length: 16 amino acids. From germline, CDR1 is SGHRS and CDR2 YFSETQ. The CDR3 loop reads CASSLAGQGPGHEQYF. CDR3 in DNA: TGCGCCAGCAGCCTGGCTGGACAGGGCCCCGGCCACGAGCAGTACTTC.

V is TRBV11-2 and J is TRBJ2-3, with D unresolved. The CDR3 extends over 12 amino acids. From germline, CDR1 is SGHAT and CDR2 FQNNGV. Between the trimmed V and J ends, which lost 1 base and 4 bases, there was a span of 3 bases. CDR3 DNA sequence: TGTGCCAGCAGCTTAGCTTCAGATACGCAGTATTTT. Its protein is CASSLASDTQYF.

The CDR3 nucleotides read TGTGCCAGTAGTATAGCTAACAGGGAACTAAACTATGGCTACACCTTC. Translation gives CASSIANRELNYGYTF. The chain carries TRBV19 and TRBJ1-2; perhaps TRBD1 as D (6 bases). V was pared by 1 base and J by 2 bases, with 14 bases between. The CDR3 is 16 amino acids. Germline values: CDR1 LNHDA, CDR2 SQIVND (reference sequence).

J is TRBJ1-2 and V is TRBV28, with D maybe TRBD1 (6 bases). Per germline, CDR1 MDHEN and CDR2 SYDVKM. This CDR3 has 15 residues. V shed 2 bases and J shed 8 bases, with 18 bases lying between them. CDR3 bases: TGTGCCAGCAGTTTAAGTTTCGGGGGGCAAAAGGGCTACACCTTC. Translated: CASSLSFGGQKGYTF.

The chain joins TRBV27 to TRBJ2-5; 12 positions match TRBD2. The CDR3 consists of 15 residues. In germline, CDR1 is MNHEY, CDR2 SMNVEV (reference sequence). The trim removed 5 bases at V and 5 bases at J, leaving 6 bases unmatched. The chain's CDR3 is CASSILAGGLETQYF. Here the CDR3 DNA reads TGTGCCAGCAGTATCCTAGCGGGGGGGCTGGAGACCCAGTACTTC.

This clone was detected only once. V and J are TRBV7-2 and TRBJ1-3, with D unresolved. The CDR3 has 15 residues. Germline V gene sequence: CDR1 SGHTA, CDR2 FQGNSA. V dropped 0 bases and J dropped 0 bases, with 6 bases sitting between them. The CDR3 nucleotides read TGTGCCAGCAGCTTAGCGGGGAGCTCTGGAAACACCATATATTTT. Protein: CASSLAGSSGNTIYF.

The chain has TRBV10-3 and TRBJ1-3; perhaps TRBD1 as D (5 bases). Trimming cost V 5 bases and J 4 bases, with 12 bases left between them. This CDR3 region has 14 residues. Germline V gives CDR1 ENHRY, CDR2 SYGVKD. The CDR3 nucleotides read TGTGCCATCAGTACACAGGCTCTCGGAAACACCATATATTTT. Translating gives CAISTQALGNTIYF.

This chain connects TRBV5-4 to TRBJ2-7; D is possibly TRBD2 (5 bases). Between the trimmed V and J ends, which lost 7 bases and 4 bases, there was a span of 18 bases. The germline CDR1 and CDR2 sequences are SGHNT and YYREEE (reference sequence). The CDR3 is 14 amino acids. CDR3 protein: CASAAEEGLYEQYF. The DNA of the CDR3 is TGTGCCAGCGCCGCGGAGGAAGGGTTATACGAGCAGTACTTC.

This chain links TRBV2 with TRBJ2-7; the match to TRBD2 covers 7 bases. From germline, CDR1 is SNHLY and CDR2 FYNNEI. With V trimmed by 0 bases and J by 7 bases, 9 bases remained unmatched. This CDR3 spans 15 amino acids. For the CDR3, the DNA is TGTGCCAGCAGTGAAGCGCGGACCAGGGAGGGAGAGCAGTACTTC. Amino acid sequence: CASSEARTREGEQYF.

The chain employs TRBV7-9 and TRBJ2-2; D remains unclear. CDR1 is SEHNR and CDR2 is FQNEAQ in the germline V gene (reference sequence). The CDR3 spans 14 residues. Trimming stripped 7 bases from V and 0 bases from J, with 9 bases between. The CDR3: CASIPYTNTGELFF. Here the CDR3 DNA reads TGTGCCAGCATCCCTTATACGAACACCGGGGAGCTGTTTTTT.

The rearrangement uses TRBV5-1 and TRBJ2-1; 8 positions match TRBD2. With 4 bases clipped from V and 7 bases from J, the junction kept 16 bases outside the gene matches. The germline gives CDR1 SGHRS, CDR2 YFSETQ. The CDR3 is 17 residues long. The CDR3 nucleotides are TGCGCCAGCAGCCCCCCTCCAGCGGGGGAACCCTTTAATGAGCAGTTCTTC. It specifies CASSPPPAGEPFNEQFF.

The rearrangement links TRBV27 to TRBJ2-7; D unclear. Germline CDR1 and CDR2: MNHEY and SMNVEV (reference sequence). The CDR3 has 16 amino acids. Trimming shortened V by 3 bases and J by 4 bases, and 19 bases separated the two germline ends. CDR3 region: CASSLARGQGKYEQYF. The CDR3 nucleotides are TGTGCCAGCAGTTTGGCTCGCGGCCAAGGCAAGTACGAGCAGTACTTC.

Regarding this clone: Different DNA sequences within this sample yield the same CDR3. The chain is built from TRBV15 and TRBJ2-1, with a weak D call TRBD2 (5 bases). Trimming removed 0 bases from V and 0 bases from J, with 9 bases in between. The CDR3 sequence is 16 residues long. Germline-derived CDR1 and CDR2 are LNHNV and YYDKDF (reference sequence). The CDR3 region has the DNA TGTGCCACCAGCAGAGATCGGGGTTCCTCCTACAATGAGCAGTTCTTC. Translating gives CATSRDRGSSYNEQFF.

The V and J genes are TRBV5-6 and TRBJ1-4; no definite D call. The germline V gene encodes CDR1 SGHDT and CDR2 YYEEEE. V lost 1 base, J lost 8 bases, and 9 bases lay in between. There are 13 residues in the CDR3. CDR3: CASSLMGSEKLFF. CDR3 nucleotides: TGTGCCAGCAGCTTGATGGGCAGCGAAAAACTGTTTTTT.

The chain links TRBV11-3 to TRBJ2-7; 8 bases agree with TRBD2. Germline V CDR1 and CDR2: SGHNT, YENEEA. V shed 7 bases, J shed 1 base, and the junction held 9 bases outside the gene matches. The CDR3 extends over 15 amino acids. The CDR3 is CASKLGGGRSYEQYF. CDR3 DNA sequence: TGTGCCAGCAAACTCGGGGGGGGACGATCCTACGAGCAGTACTTC.

V and J are TRBV13 and TRBJ2-5; perhaps TRBD1 as D (6 bases). V lost 0 bases and J 5 bases, leaving 13 bases between the germline ends. Germline CDR1 and CDR2: PRHDT and FYEKMQ (reference sequence). The CDR3 is 15 amino acids. CDR3 amino acids: CASSLGVLQGETQYF. The CDR3 bases are TGTGCCAGCAGCTTAGGGGTCCTCCAGGGGGAGACCCAGTACTTC.

This clone appeared a few times. The genes are TRBV6-1 and TRBJ1-2; the D gene is possibly TRBD1 (5 bases). In germline, CDR1 is MNHNS, CDR2 SASEGT. V was trimmed by 1 base and J by 5 bases, leaving 11 bases between them. The CDR3 is made up of 14 amino acids. In nucleotides, the CDR3 is TGTGCCAGCAGTGAAGTAGGGGCCATATATGGCTACACCTTC. It translates to CASSEVGAIYGYTF.

CDR3 DNA: TGTGCCAGCAGTTTACAGGCACCCTACGAGCAGTACTTC. Protein sequence: CASSLQAPYEQYF. V is TRBV28 and J is TRBJ2-7; D unresolved. CDR3 length: 13 amino acids. V lost 2 bases and J 2 bases, leaving 7 bases between the germline ends. CDR1 is MDHEN and CDR2 is SYDVKM in the germline V gene.

The rearrangement uses TRBV4-3 and TRBJ1-4, with D perhaps TRBD1 (6 bases). The CDR3 contains 15 residues. Germline-derived CDR1 and CDR2 are LGHNA and YSLEER. V lost 0 bases, J lost 8 bases, and 13 bases lay in between. In DNA, the CDR3 is TGCGCCAGCAGCCAAGATTTCAGGGGAGGGGAAAAACTGTTTTTT. Amino acid sequence: CASSQDFRGGEKLFF.

As to this clone: Compared with germline, one end of the junction differs, possibly owing to a read error. The chain couples TRBV13 to TRBJ2-7; 7 nucleotides align to TRBD2. The CDR3 sequence is 16 residues long. Germline V gene lookup returns CDR1 PRHDT and CDR2 FYEKMQ (reference sequence). For the CDR3, the DNA is TGTGCCAGCAGCCTAGGGGCGGGGGTCCTCCCTGGCGAGCAGTACTTC. This gives the protein CASSLGAGVLPGEQYF.

The chain combines TRBV30 with TRBJ1-5; D uncertain. Trimming took 1 base from V and 0 from J, leaving 4 bases between them. The germline CDR1 and CDR2 sequences are GTSNPN and SVGIG (reference sequence). The CDR3 is 13 residues long. The CDR3 DNA reads as TGTGCCTGGAGTGATATTAGCAATCAGCCCCAGCATTTT. It codes for CAWSDISNQPQHF. The full variable domain, completed using reference TRBV30 and TRBJ1-5, is SQTIHQWPATLVQPVGSPLSLECTVEGTSNPNLYWYRQAAGRGLQLLFYSVGIGQISSEVPQNLSASRPQDRQFILSSKKLLLSDSGFYLCAWSDISNQPQHFGDGTRLSIL.

The J gene is TRBJ1-2, the V gene TRBV18, with TRBD1 identical over 10 bases. The CDR3 has 14 amino acids. Looked up from germline, CDR1 is KGHSH and CDR2 is LQKENI. Germline trimming cut 3 bases from V and 5 bases from J; bases unmatched to any gene: 3. As DNA, the CDR3 is TGTGCCAGCTCACCGAGGGACAGGGGATATGGCTACACCTTC. Amino acid sequence: CASSPRDRGYGYTF. Filled out from reference TRBV18 and TRBJ1-2, the complete variable domain reads NAGVMQNPRHLVRRRGQEARLRCSPMKGHSHVYWYRQLPEEGLKFMVYLQKENIIDESGMPKERFSAEFPKEGPSILRIQQVVRGDSAAYFCASSPRDRGYGYTFGSGTRLTVV.